This T cell receptor (beta chain) was documented in a study of T cell responses to AZD1222 COVID-19 vaccine. Data came from immunoSEQ multiplex PCR; TCRdb stores just in-frame clones and leaves some out. The sample contains some 110,000 clones, around 89% of which appear only once. The J segment lost 6 bases and the V segment lost 5 bases, leaving 15 bases of the junction unmatched. CDR1 is SGHRS, CDR2 YFSETQ, per germline. The CDR3 runs 16 residues. The starting material was peripheral blood, obtained 28 days after the second AZD1222 dose. The chain combines TRBV5-1 with TRBJ2-5, with 8 bases identical to TRBD2. This TCR was recovered from an adult who received the AZD1222 COVID-19 vaccine. The chain's CDR3 is CASSFVPTPGGQTQYF. CDR3 DNA sequence: TGCGCCAGCAGTTTCGTGCCGACTCCGGGGGGGCAGACCCAGTACTTC.